The 32 T cell receptor beta chains in this list originate from one sample, sequenced in a study of T-cell memory formation after mild COVID-19. One entry per CDR3 protein, called by TCRdb with MiXCR from the 5' RACE reads. The sample includes roughly 450,000 distinct CDR3 sequences, around 17% seen only once; the top ten take roughly 21%. The specimen was PBMCs or a T cell subset sorted from them (not recorded which). These receptors originate from a man in his late teens or twenties who had mild COVID-19 (a few samples of this study predate the infection). Cell type and time point are not known.

The gene calls are TRBV7-2 and TRBJ1-1, with 9 bases that match TRBD1. The CDR3 consists of 13 residues. The germline gives CDR1 SGHTA, CDR2 FQGNSA. V was pared by 5 bases and J by 7 bases, with 5 bases of the junction left unmatched. This CDR3 is CASSRDRDSEAFF. The CDR3 bases are TGTGCCAGCAGCCGGGACAGGGATAGTGAAGCTTTCTTT.

The gene calls are TRBV15 and TRBJ2-5; the D gene could be TRBD1 or TRBD2 (5 bases each). V was clipped by 1 base and J by 4 bases, with 10 bases between them. Germline V CDR1 and CDR2: LNHNV, YYDKDF (reference sequence). This CDR3 region has 14 residues. The DNA of the CDR3 is TGTGCCACCAGCAGAGGTTTAGGGACAGAGACCCAGTACTTC. This sequence encodes CATSRGLGTETQYF.

J is TRBJ2-5 and V is TRBV29-1; 8 nucleotides match TRBD1. There are 14 residues in the CDR3. Per germline, CDR1 SQVTM and CDR2 ANQGSEA. J gave up 1 base and V 4 bases, and 5 bases lay outside the gene matches. In DNA form, the CDR3 reads TGCAGCGTTGGGCCTGGGACAGGCCAAGAGACCCAGTACTTC. The encoded protein is CSVGPGTGQETQYF.

This chain uses TRBV5-6 with TRBJ2-5, with TRBD2 matching 12 bases. From germline, CDR1 is SGHDT and CDR2 YYEEEE. The CDR3 runs 17 residues. The V and J ends lost 4 bases and 1 base, in that order; junction bases with no gene match: 8. CDR3 sequence (DNA): TGTGCCAGCAGCGACATGGGACTAGCGGGCTTCCAAGAGACCCAGTACTTC. Encoded protein: CASSDMGLAGFQETQYF.

This clonotype was counted a few times. The chain links TRBV10-2 to TRBJ2-1; no definite D call. Trimming shortened V by 6 bases and J by 9 bases, and 12 bases separated the two germline ends. The CDR3 sequence is 12 residues long. Germline assignment: CDR1 WSHSY and CDR2 SAAADI. The CDR3 DNA follows: TGCGCCAGCAGAACCGGATTCGGTGAGCAGTTCTTC. It yields the protein CASRTGFGEQFF.

The V gene is TRBV4-1, the J gene TRBJ1-1; no firm D call. The CDR3 runs 12 residues. V was trimmed by 5 bases and J by 5 bases, leaving 9 bases between them. Looked up from germline, CDR1 is MGHRA and CDR2 is YSYEKL. DNA for the CDR3: TGCGCCAGCAGCAACCGGGGTACTGAAGCTTTCTTT. Encoded protein: CASSNRGTEAFF.

This clonotype showed up just a few times. This sequence joins TRBV20-1 and TRBJ2-6; 7 bases agree with TRBD1. V lost 7 bases, J lost 0 bases, and 9 bases stayed unmatched. There are 16 residues in the CDR3. Per the germline V gene, CDR1 is DFQATT and CDR2 is SNEGSKA (reference sequence). The CDR3 region is CSVPGQTLSGANVLTF. The CDR3 nucleotides read TGCAGTGTTCCGGGACAGACTCTCTCTGGGGCCAACGTCCTGACTTTC.

The rearrangement links TRBV5-1 to TRBJ2-7; unclear D gene. Germline CDR1 reads SGHRS; CDR2 reads YFSETQ. V was trimmed by 4 bases and J by 0 bases, leaving 11 bases between them. The CDR3 sequence is 14 residues long. The chain's CDR3 is CASSAFPSSYEQYF. In DNA, the CDR3 is TGCGCCAGCAGCGCCTTCCCCAGCTCCTACGAGCAGTACTTC. The variable domain in full, with the rest retrieved from reference TRBV5-1 and TRBJ2-7, is KAGVTQTPRYLIKTRGQQVTLSCSPISGHRSVSWYQQTPGQGLQFLFEYFSETQRNKGNFPGRFSGRQFSNSRSEMNVSTLELGDSALYLCASSAFPSSYEQYFGPGTRLTVT.

The V and J genes are TRBV18 and TRBJ2-7; no definite D call. The CDR3 has 13 residues. Germline V CDR1 and CDR2: KGHSH, LQKENI. V was clipped by 1 base and J by 3 bases, with 7 bases between them. This CDR3 reads CASSPRLDYEQYF. In DNA form, the CDR3 reads TGTGCCAGCTCACCACGGCTAGACTACGAGCAGTACTTC.

The chain combines TRBV6-2 or TRBV6-3 with TRBJ2-3; 8 nucleotides line up with TRBD1. This CDR3 is 17 amino acids long. The germline gives CDR1 MNHEY, CDR2 SVGEGT. V lost 5 bases and J lost 2; bases outside the gene matches: 12. The DNA of the CDR3 is TGTGCCAGCAGTCCCCAGGGGGCAGGCCGGATCACAGATACGCAGTATTTT. This codes for CASSPQGAGRITDTQYF.

This clonotype was picked up many times. The chain's CDR3 is CSAREGPRDEQYV. The DNA of the CDR3 is TGCAGTGCTAGAGAGGGGCCCCGGGACGAGCAGTACGTC. The gene calls are TRBV20-1 and TRBJ2-7; possible D gene TRBD1, 5 bases. Germline-derived CDR1 and CDR2 are DFQATT and SNEGSKA (reference sequence). The CDR3 totals 13 residues. V gave up 0 bases and J gave up 5 bases, with 11 bases separating them.

This sequence joins TRBV7-2 and TRBJ1-3, with 8 nucleotides matching TRBD1. From germline, CDR1 is SGHTA and CDR2 FQGNSA. Trimming at V came to 4 bases and at J to 2 bases, leaving 4 bases not matched to a gene. This CDR3 has 15 amino acids. In DNA, the CDR3 is TGTGCCAGCAGCTCCGACAGGGGCCCTGGAAACACCATATATTTT. The encoded protein is CASSSDRGPGNTIYF.

This clonotype was detected only a few times. CDR3: CSARTSRSTDTQYF. CDR3 bases: TGCAGTGCTCGGACTAGCCGAAGCACAGATACGCAGTATTTT. The J gene is TRBJ2-3, the V gene TRBV20-1; 8 nucleotides agree with TRBD2. Trimming cost V 5 bases and J 0 bases; bases outside gene matches: 4. CDR1 and CDR2 from the germline V gene are DFQATT and SNEGSKA (reference sequence). The length of the CDR3 is 14 residues.

There are a few counts of this clonotype. This chain uses TRBV3-1 with TRBJ2-3, with TRBD2 identical over 9 bases. This CDR3 is built from 14 residues. V lost 6 bases, J lost 3 bases, and 4 bases stayed unmatched. Per germline, CDR1 LGHDT and CDR2 YNNKEL (reference sequence). The chain's CDR3 is CASSIAGETDTQYF. The CDR3 DNA is TGTGCCAGCAGTATAGCGGGGGAGACAGATACGCAGTATTTT.

This clonotype has only a few counts. The V gene is TRBV5-1, the J gene TRBJ2-5; TRBD1 agrees at 9 bases. The V gene end was trimmed by 1 base and the J gene end by 0 bases; junction bases not matched to a gene: 4. There are 16 residues in the CDR3. Germline loops: CDR1 SGHRS, CDR2 YFSETQ. The CDR3 DNA follows: TGCGCCAGCAGCTTGTCGACAGGGGGTAACCAAGAGACCCAGTACTTC. This gives the protein CASSLSTGGNQETQYF. Full variable domain (missing parts from reference TRBV5-1 and TRBJ2-5): KAGVTQTPRYLIKTRGQQVTLSCSPISGHRSVSWYQQTPGQGLQFLFEYFSETQRNKGNFPGRFSGRQFSNSRSEMNVSTLELGDSALYLCASSLSTGGNQETQYFGPGTRLLVL.

This clonotype was detected a few times. V usage is TRBV2 and J usage is TRBJ2-2; 8 nucleotides line up with TRBD1. This CDR3 spans 17 amino acids. J was trimmed by 3 bases and V by 4 bases; bases with no gene match: 10. Per germline, CDR1 SNHLY and CDR2 FYNNEI. The CDR3 loop reads CASSGGQGHAHTGELFF. The CDR3 DNA reads TGTGCCAGCAGTGGTGGACAGGGCCATGCGCACACCGGGGAGCTGTTTTTT.

The gene calls are TRBV7-9 and TRBJ1-1; the D is unclear. Trimming pared 3 bases from V and 7 bases from J, leaving 12 bases between. The CDR3 contains 13 residues. The V gene's germline CDR1 is SEHNR and CDR2 FQNEAQ (reference sequence). CDR3: CASSFWGSVEAFF. CDR3 DNA sequence: TGTGCCAGCAGCTTCTGGGGTAGCGTTGAAGCTTTCTTT.

J is TRBJ1-2 and V is TRBV12-3 or TRBV12-4, with 7 bases matching TRBD1. V lost 6 bases, J lost 4 bases, and 8 bases stayed unmatched. The length of the CDR3 is 14 residues. CDR3 amino acids: CASREEQGIYGYTF. CDR3 DNA: TGTGCCAGCAGGGAGGAACAGGGGATCTATGGCTACACCTTC.

This clonotype showed up just a few times. The chain's CDR3 is CASSYSGTGRKLFF. CDR3 coding DNA: TGTGCCAGCAGTTATAGTGGGACAGGGCGCAAACTGTTTTTT. This chain uses TRBV6-5 with TRBJ1-4; TRBD1 matches at 9 bases. Germline lookup yields CDR1 MNHEY and CDR2 SVGAGI. The junction had 7 bases not matched to a gene; V was cut back by 3 bases and J by 11 bases. The length of the CDR3 is 14 residues.

The chain has TRBV29-1 and TRBJ2-5, with 8 nucleotides matching TRBD1. CDR3 length equals 12 residues. Germline CDR1 reads SQVTM; CDR2 reads ANQGSEA. V shed 3 bases and J 6 bases; nucleotides not matched to a gene: 3. The CDR3: CSVDRGQQTQYF. The CDR3 nucleotides read TGCAGCGTTGACAGGGGGCAACAGACCCAGTACTTC. The whole variable domain, filled in from reference TRBV29-1 and TRBJ2-5, reads SAVISQKPSRDICQRGTSLTIQCQVDSQVTMMFWYRQQPGQSLTLIATANQGSEATYESGFVIDKFPISRPNLTFSTLTVSNMSPEDSSIYLCSVDRGQQTQYFGPGTRLLVL.

This chain joins TRBV4-3 and TRBJ1-5; D perhaps matches TRBD1 (5 bases). Per the germline V gene, CDR1 is LGHNA and CDR2 is YSLEER. The CDR3 length is 14 residues. Trimming took off 5 bases at V and 6 bases at J, with 14 bases between the two ends. CDR3 protein: CASSFLQGVQPQHF. The DNA of the CDR3 is TGCGCCAGCAGCTTCCTCCAGGGCGTTCAGCCCCAGCATTTT.

V usage is TRBV6-6 and J usage is TRBJ2-7; TRBD1 might be the D (7 bases). The CDR3 has 16 residues. Per germline, CDR1 MNHNY and CDR2 SVGAGI (reference sequence). V lost 6 bases, J lost 1 base, and 19 bases lay in between. CDR3 bases: TGTGCCAGCAGCCCCAACAGGGGAGGACCGTCCTACGAGCAGTACTTC. Amino acids: CASSPNRGGPSYEQYF.

There are a few counts of this clonotype. The chain has TRBV6-5 and TRBJ2-5; D is perhaps TRBD1 or TRBD2 (5 bases each). Germline CDR1 and CDR2: MNHEY and SVGAGI. V was pared by 1 base and J by 5 bases, with 5 bases between. This CDR3 spans 12 amino acids. CDR3: CASSYWGETQYF. For the CDR3, the DNA is TGTGCCAGCAGTTACTGGGGGGAGACCCAGTACTTC.

The sample holds a few counts of this clonotype. The rearrangement joins TRBV5-1 to TRBJ1-1, with a tentative D call TRBD1 (5 bases). Germline assignment: CDR1 SGHRS and CDR2 YFSETQ. Trimming cost V 5 bases and J 3 bases, with 11 bases left between them. The CDR3 spans 13 residues. CDR3 nucleotides: TGCGCCAGCAGTCGGGGCATGGACACTGAAGCTTTCTTT. Translation gives CASSRGMDTEAFF.

V gene TRBV11-1 combines with J gene TRBJ2-1; 10 nucleotides agree with TRBD2. The CDR3 has 15 amino acids. The V and J ends lost 2 bases and 8 bases, in that order; junction bases with no gene match: 6. Germline V gene lookup returns CDR1 SGHAT and CDR2 FQDESV (reference sequence). The CDR3 coding sequence is TGTGCCAGCAGCTTACTTAGGCTAGCGGGGGATGAGCAGTTCTTC. It yields the protein CASSLLRLAGDEQFF.

This chain connects TRBV3-1 to TRBJ2-1; D possibly corresponds to TRBD2 (7 bases). The CDR3 is 15 residues long. Trimming took off 5 bases at V and 6 bases at J, with 17 bases between the two ends. Germline values: CDR1 LGHDT, CDR2 YNNKEL (reference sequence). CDR3 amino acids: CASSGGGGALNEQFF. CDR3 DNA sequence: TGTGCCAGCAGCGGAGGAGGGGGGGCTCTCAATGAGCAGTTCTTC.

The J gene is TRBJ1-6, the V gene TRBV5-1, with D perhaps matching TRBD1 (5 bases). Trimming stripped 4 bases from V and 8 bases from J, with 13 bases between. This CDR3 spans 14 amino acids. Germline CDR1 reads SGHRS; CDR2 reads YFSETQ. CDR3 bases: TGCGCCAGCAGCGGGGAGGGGCGCGATTCACCCCTCCACTTT. Protein: CASSGEGRDSPLHF. The full variable domain, in which reference TRBV5-1 and TRBJ1-6 provide the parts outside the CDR3, is KAGVTQTPRYLIKTRGQQVTLSCSPISGHRSVSWYQQTPGQGLQFLFEYFSETQRNKGNFPGRFSGRQFSNSRSEMNVSTLELGDSALYLCASSGEGRDSPLHFGNGTRLTVT.

This clonotype occurred many times. CDR3 bases: TGTGCCAGCAGTTCAAGTAGCGGAGGGGCCGGGGAGCTGTTTTTT. Translating gives CASSSSSGGAGELFF. The chain recombines TRBV7-3 with TRBJ2-2; TRBD2 is a possible D gene (6 bases). CDR3 size: 15 residues. V was clipped by 6 bases and J by 6 bases, with 17 bases between them. The germline V gene has CDR1 SGHTA and CDR2 FQGTGA.

The genes are TRBV20-1 and TRBJ2-4; 8 bases are a match to TRBD2. The CDR3 sequence is 16 residues long. Looked up from germline, CDR1 is DFQATT and CDR2 is SNEGSKA (reference sequence). The V segment lost 5 bases and the J segment 0 bases; nucleotides outside the gene matches: 9. The CDR3 sequence is CSAASGGGTAKNIQYF. For the CDR3, the DNA is TGCAGTGCTGCTTCCGGGGGGGGGACAGCCAAAAACATTCAGTACTTC.

The rearrangement uses TRBV7-9 and TRBJ2-1; the D gene is possibly TRBD1 (5 bases). The V gene's germline CDR1 is SEHNR and CDR2 FQNEAQ (reference sequence). V was pared by 5 bases and J by 0 bases, with 14 bases between. CDR3 size: 16 residues. The CDR3 reads CASSPRGWPSYNEQFF. Written as DNA, the CDR3 is TGTGCCAGCAGCCCTAGGGGCTGGCCCTCCTACAATGAGCAGTTCTTC.

This clonotype was picked up a small number of times. The genes are TRBV20-1 and TRBJ2-5; no firm D call. With 0 bases removed from V and 4 bases from J, the gap between germline ends came to 6 bases. The CDR3 sequence is 12 residues long. Germline loops: CDR1 DFQATT, CDR2 SNEGSKA (reference sequence). CDR3: CSARDRVETQYF. CDR3 nucleotide sequence: TGCAGTGCTAGAGATCGGGTAGAGACCCAGTACTTC.

V gene TRBV6-6 combines with J gene TRBJ2-1, with D hard to call. This CDR3 region has 14 residues. The germline V and J ends were trimmed by 4 bases and 0 bases, with 7 bases remaining between them. Germline V CDR1 and CDR2: MNHNY, SVGAGI (reference sequence). The CDR3 region is CASSFSRSYNEQFF. The CDR3 DNA reads TGTGCCAGCAGTTTCTCGCGCTCCTACAATGAGCAGTTCTTC.